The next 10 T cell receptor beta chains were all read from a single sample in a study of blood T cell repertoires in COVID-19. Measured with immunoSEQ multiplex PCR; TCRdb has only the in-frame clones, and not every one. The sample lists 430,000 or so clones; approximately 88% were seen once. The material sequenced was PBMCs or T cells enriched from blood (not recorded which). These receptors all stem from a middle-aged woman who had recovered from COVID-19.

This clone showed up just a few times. As DNA, the CDR3 is TGTGCCAGCAGTCGATGGACTAGCGGGGACCAAGAGACCCAGTACTTC. Translation gives CASSRWTSGDQETQYF. The V gene is TRBV6-2 or TRBV6-3, the J gene TRBJ2-5; 12 nucleotides line up with TRBD2. Trimming at V came to 5 bases and at J to 0 bases, leaving 4 bases not matched to a gene. The CDR3 is 16 amino acids. The V gene's germline CDR1 is MNHEY and CDR2 SVGEGT.

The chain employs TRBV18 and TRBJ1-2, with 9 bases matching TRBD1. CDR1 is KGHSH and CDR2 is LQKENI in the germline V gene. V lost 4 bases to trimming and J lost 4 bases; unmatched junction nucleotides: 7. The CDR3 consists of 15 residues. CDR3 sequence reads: CASSQGQGIVYGYTF. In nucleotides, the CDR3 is TGTGCCAGCTCACAAGGACAGGGGATTGTCTATGGCTACACCTTC.

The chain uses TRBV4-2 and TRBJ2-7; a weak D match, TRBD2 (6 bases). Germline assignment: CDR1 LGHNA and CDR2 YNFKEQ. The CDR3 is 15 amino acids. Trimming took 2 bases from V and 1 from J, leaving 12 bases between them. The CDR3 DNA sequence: TGTGCCAGCAGCCAATTGGGGGGATCGTCCTACGAGCAGTACTTC. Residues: CASSQLGGSSYEQYF.

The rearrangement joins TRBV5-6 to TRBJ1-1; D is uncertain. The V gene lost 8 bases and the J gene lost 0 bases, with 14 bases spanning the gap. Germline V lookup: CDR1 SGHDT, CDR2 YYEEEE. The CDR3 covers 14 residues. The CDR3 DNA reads TGTGCCAGTATGCTTGGACTAATGAACACTGAAGCTTTCTTT. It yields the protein CASMLGLMNTEAFF.

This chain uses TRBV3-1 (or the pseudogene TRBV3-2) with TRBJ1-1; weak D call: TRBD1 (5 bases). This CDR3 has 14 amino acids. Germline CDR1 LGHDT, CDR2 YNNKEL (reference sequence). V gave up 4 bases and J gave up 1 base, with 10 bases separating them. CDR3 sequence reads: CASSLTGANTEAFF. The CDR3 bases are TGTGCCAGCAGCCTCACAGGAGCGAACACTGAAGCTTTCTTT.

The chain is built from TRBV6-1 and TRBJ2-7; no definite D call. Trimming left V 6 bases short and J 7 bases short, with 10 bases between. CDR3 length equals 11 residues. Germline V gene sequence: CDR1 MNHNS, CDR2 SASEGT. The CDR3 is CASRKNWEQYF. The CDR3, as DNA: TGTGCCAGCAGAAAGAACTGGGAGCAGTACTTC.

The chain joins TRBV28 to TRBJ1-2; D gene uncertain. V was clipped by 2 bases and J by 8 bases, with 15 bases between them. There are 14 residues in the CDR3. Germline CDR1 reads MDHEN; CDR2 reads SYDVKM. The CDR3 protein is CASSLNLSLRGYTF. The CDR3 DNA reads TGTGCCAGCAGTTTAAACCTCTCACTAAGGGGCTACACCTTC.

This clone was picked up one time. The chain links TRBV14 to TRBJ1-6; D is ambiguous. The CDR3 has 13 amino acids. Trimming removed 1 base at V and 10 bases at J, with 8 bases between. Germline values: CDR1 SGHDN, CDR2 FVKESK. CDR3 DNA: TGTGCCAGCAGCCAAGCGTTCGGGTCACCCCTCCACTTT. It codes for CASSQAFGSPLHF. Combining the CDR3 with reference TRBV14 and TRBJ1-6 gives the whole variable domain EAGVTQFPSHSVIEKGQTVTLRCDPISGHDNLYWYRRVMGKEIKFLLHFVKESKQDESGMPNNRFLAERTGGTYSTLKVQPAELEDSGVYFCASSQAFGSPLHFGNGTRLTVT.

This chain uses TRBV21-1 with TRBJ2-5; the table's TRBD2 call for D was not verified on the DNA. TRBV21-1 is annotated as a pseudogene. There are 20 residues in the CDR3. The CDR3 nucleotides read TGTGCCAGCAGCAAAGGGGGGACTAGCGGGAGGGCCACCCGGCCGAAGACCCAGTACTTC. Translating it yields CASSKGGTSGRATRPKTQYF.

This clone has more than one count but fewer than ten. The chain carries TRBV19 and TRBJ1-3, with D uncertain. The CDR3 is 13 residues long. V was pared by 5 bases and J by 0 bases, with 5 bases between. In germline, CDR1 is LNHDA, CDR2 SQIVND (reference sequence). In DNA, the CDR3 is TGTGCCAGTAGTTCGTACTCTGGAAACACCATATATTTT. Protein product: CASSSYSGNTIYF.